The next 30 T cell receptor beta chains were all read from a single sample in a study of blood T cell repertoires in COVID-19. TCRdb keeps only in-frame clones here, not all; method: immunoSEQ multiplex PCR. This sample has roughly 250,000 clones, with 70% to 90% found just once. The sequenced sample consisted of peripheral blood. The receptors here all came from a woman in her forties or fifties with acute or convalescent COVID-19.

This clone was counted a few times. The gene calls are TRBV6-2 or TRBV6-3 and TRBJ1-1, with D possibly matching TRBD1 (6 bases). This CDR3 comprises 14 residues. Looked up from germline, CDR1 is MNHEY and CDR2 is SVGEGT. V was pared by 2 bases and J by 5 bases, with 12 bases between. CDR3 protein: CASSYRPQGTEAFF. As DNA, the CDR3 is TGTGCCAGCAGTTACCGTCCCCAGGGGACTGAAGCTTTCTTT.

The chain recombines TRBV15 with TRBJ1-5, with TRBD1 matching over 8 bases. Germline CDR1 is LNHNV and CDR2 is YYDKDF (reference sequence). The CDR3 runs to 15 residues. Unmatched junction bases numbered 4, after V lost 0 bases and J lost 6 bases. Here the CDR3 DNA reads TGTGCCACCAGCAGAGACACAGGGGGGTTTCAGCCCCAGCATTTT. This codes for CATSRDTGGFQPQHF.

The J gene is TRBJ1-2, the V gene TRBV15, with TRBD1 matching over 7 bases. Germline CDR1 LNHNV, CDR2 YYDKDF (reference sequence). The CDR3 length is 14 residues. Trimming removed 0 bases from V and 6 bases from J; junction bases left unmatched: 4. CDR3 protein: CATSRDQGGHGYTF. The CDR3 nucleotides are TGTGCCACCAGCAGAGATCAAGGGGGCCATGGCTACACCTTC.

The rearrangement uses TRBV5-5 and TRBJ1-2, with D maybe TRBD1 (6 bases). Trimming left V 6 bases short and J 0 bases short, with 12 bases between. Looked up from germline, CDR1 is SGHKS and CDR2 is YYEKEE (reference sequence). The CDR3 totals 14 residues. CDR3 amino acids: CASTDRLANYGYTF. The CDR3 DNA follows: TGTGCCAGCACCGACAGGTTAGCTAACTATGGCTACACCTTC. Together with reference TRBV5-5 and TRBJ1-2, the CDR3 gives the full variable domain: DAGVTQSPTHLIKTRGQQVTLRCSPISGHKSVSWYQQVLGQGPQFIFQYYEKEERGRGNFPDRFSARQFPNYSSELNVNALLLGDSALYLCASTDRLANYGYTFGSGTRLTVV.

The V gene is TRBV11-2, the J gene TRBJ2-7; D perhaps matches TRBD2 (5 bases). Germline V CDR1 and CDR2: SGHAT, FQNNGV. The CDR3 contains 13 residues. Trimming stripped 5 bases from V and 7 bases from J, with 15 bases between. The CDR3 protein is CASSLGPTGEQYF. The CDR3 DNA is TGTGCCAGCAGCCTCGGACCCACGGGGGAGCAGTACTTC.

The gene calls are TRBV5-1 and TRBJ2-2, with D tentatively TRBD2 (6 bases). Germline V gene lookup returns CDR1 SGHRS and CDR2 YFSETQ. V was trimmed by 1 base and J by 1 base, leaving 8 bases between them. CDR3 length equals 15 residues. CDR3 nucleotide sequence: TGCGCCAGCAGCTTGTGGGGGGAGAACACCGGGGAGCTGTTTTTT. The encoded protein is CASSLWGENTGELFF.

In its sample, this clone was seen once. The chain uses TRBV5-4 and TRBJ2-3, with D possibly TRBD2 on 5 matching bases. Per the germline V gene, CDR1 is SGHNT and CDR2 is YYREEE (reference sequence). V lost 1 base and J 4 bases, leaving 10 bases between the germline ends. The CDR3 loop spans 14 amino acids. This CDR3 is CASSLHGKPDTQYF. The CDR3 DNA reads TGTGCCAGCAGCTTGCACGGGAAACCAGATACGCAGTATTTT.

The CDR3 nucleotides are TGTGCCAGCAGACGTCTAGGCCCTGAGCCCCAGCATTTT. It is translated as CASRRLGPEPQHF. The chain carries TRBV12-3 or TRBV12-4 and TRBJ1-5; D call uncertain. The CDR3 length is 13 residues. V was pared by 6 bases and J by 8 bases, with 14 bases between.

The chain recombines TRBV7-8 with TRBJ2-1; 14 nucleotides line up with TRBD2. V dropped 1 base and J dropped 9; count of bases not matched to a gene: 2. The germline CDR1 and CDR2 sequences are SGHVS and FQNEAQ. The CDR3 contains 15 residues. The DNA for the CDR3 is TGTGCCAGCAGCTTAGGGACTAGCGGGAGGTTTGAGCAGTTCTTC. Its translation is CASSLGTSGRFEQFF. Combining the CDR3 with reference TRBV7-8 and TRBJ2-1 gives the whole variable domain GAGVSQSPRYKVAKRGQDVALRCDPISGHVSLFWYQQALGQGPEFLTYFQNEAQLDKSGLPSDRFFAERPEGSVSTLKIQRTQQEDSAVYLCASSLGTSGRFEQFFGPGTRLTVL.

This sequence joins TRBV28 and TRBJ2-7, with D unclear. Per the germline V gene, CDR1 is MDHEN and CDR2 is SYDVKM. V was cut by 1 base and J by 1 base, with 8 bases left in between. The CDR3 is 14 amino acids. The CDR3 sequence: CASSLFGASYEQYF. The CDR3 nucleotides read TGTGCCAGCAGTTTATTTGGTGCGTCCTACGAGCAGTACTTC.

This sequence joins TRBV4-2 and TRBJ2-7; 9 nucleotides agree with TRBD2. Per germline, CDR1 LGHNA and CDR2 YNFKEQ. After removal of 1 base from V and 7 bases from J, the junction contained 23 bases not matched to a gene. The CDR3 sequence is 20 residues long. CDR3 DNA: TGTGCCAGCAGCCAAGCCGGGACAGCAATGGGTAGCGGGAGTCCTCCGGAGCAGTACTTC. It specifies CASSQAGTAMGSGSPPEQYF.

On this clone: Different DNA sequences within this sample yield the same CDR3. V and J are TRBV24-1 and TRBJ1-2; 9 bases fit TRBD1. Losses at the gene ends were 3 bases for V and 4 bases for J; bases not matched to a gene: 5. Germline CDR1 and CDR2: KGHDR and SFDVKD. This CDR3 spans 15 amino acids. CDR3 protein: CATSDPRQGGYGYTF. The CDR3 region has the DNA TGTGCCACCAGTGATCCACGACAGGGGGGCTATGGCTACACCTTC.

The chain couples TRBV15 to TRBJ1-5, with a weak D call TRBD1 (6 bases). This CDR3 spans 15 amino acids. Per the germline V gene, CDR1 is LNHNV and CDR2 is YYDKDF (reference sequence). The V and J ends lost 9 bases and 0 bases respectively, with 15 bases between them. The CDR3 loop reads CATSRDTYSNQPQHF. DNA for the CDR3: TGTGCCACAAGCCGGGACACATATAGCAATCAGCCCCAGCATTTT.

The chain recombines TRBV5-6 with TRBJ2-3; 11 nucleotides agree with TRBD2. V lost 1 base, J lost 6 bases, and 4 bases stayed unmatched. This CDR3 region has 15 residues. Germline CDR1 and CDR2: SGHDT and YYEEEE. The CDR3: CASSLRGLAEDTQYF. The CDR3 coding sequence is TGTGCCAGCAGCTTGAGGGGACTAGCGGAGGATACGCAGTATTTT.

V is TRBV7-2 and J is TRBJ1-1; 7 nucleotides agree with TRBD1. The CDR3 consists of 16 residues. Per germline, CDR1 SGHTA and CDR2 FQGNSA. After removal of 7 bases from V and 4 bases from J, the junction contained 15 bases not matched to a gene. CDR3: CASNPTVGGVSTEAFF. The CDR3 coding sequence is TGTGCCAGCAACCCCACGGTAGGGGGCGTGAGCACTGAAGCTTTCTTT.

This clone was counted once. The rearrangement links TRBV27 to TRBJ1-1; TRBD1 matches at 11 bases. After removal of 2 bases from V and 5 bases from J, the junction contained 7 bases not matched to a gene. The CDR3 is made up of 16 amino acids. Germline V CDR1 and CDR2: MNHEY, SMNVEV (reference sequence). CDR3 in DNA: TGTGCCAGCAGTTTAAGAGGACAGGGGGCGCAGACTGAAGCTTTCTTT. Its protein is CASSLRGQGAQTEAFF.

The V and J genes are TRBV5-1 and TRBJ2-5; TRBD1 matches at 9 bases. CDR3 length: 15 amino acids. Per the germline V gene, CDR1 is SGHRS and CDR2 is YFSETQ. V was pared by 5 bases and J by 4 bases, with 9 bases of the junction left unmatched. The CDR3 DNA is TGCGCCAGCAGGGACCCAACAGGGGGCAGAGAGACCCAGTACTTC. Encoded protein: CASRDPTGGRETQYF. Drawing the rest from reference TRBV5-1 and TRBJ2-5, the complete variable domain is KAGVTQTPRYLIKTRGQQVTLSCSPISGHRSVSWYQQTPGQGLQFLFEYFSETQRNKGNFPGRFSGRQFSNSRSEMNVSTLELGDSALYLCASRDPTGGRETQYFGPGTRLLVL.

This sequence joins TRBV30 and TRBJ1-5, with 7 bases identical to TRBD1. Per the germline V gene, CDR1 is GTSNPN and CDR2 is SVGIG (reference sequence). With V trimmed by 1 base and J by 2 bases, 2 bases remained unmatched. This CDR3 spans 14 amino acids. The CDR3 sequence is CAWSAGTGNQPQHF. In DNA, the CDR3 is TGTGCCTGGAGTGCAGGGACAGGCAATCAGCCCCAGCATTTT.

The gene calls are TRBV27 and TRBJ2-3; TRBD1 might be the D (5 bases). Germline CDR1 and CDR2: MNHEY and SMNVEV (reference sequence). The CDR3 runs to 15 residues. V shed 0 bases and J shed 3 bases, with 10 bases lying between them. CDR3 loop: CASSLSPGFTDTQYF. As DNA, the CDR3 is TGTGCCAGCAGTTTATCCCCAGGGTTTACAGATACGCAGTATTTT.

The CDR3 sequence is CASSQRVGETYEQYF. The CDR3 coding sequence is TGCGCCAGCAGCCAAAGGGTTGGGGAGACTTACGAGCAGTACTTC. This chain joins TRBV4-1 and TRBJ2-7; D perhaps matches TRBD2 (5 bases). Germline V gives CDR1 MGHRA, CDR2 YSYEKL. The CDR3 consists of 15 residues. V was trimmed by 2 bases and J by 4 bases, leaving 15 bases between them.

The chain employs TRBV29-1 and TRBJ2-6; D might be TRBD1 (5 bases). This CDR3 comprises 18 residues. V was pared by 2 bases and J by 0 bases, with 17 bases between. The germline V gene encodes CDR1 SQVTM and CDR2 ANQGSEA. CDR3 bases: TGCAGCGTTGAAAGGTACCAGGGAATTCACTCTGGGGCCAACGTCCTGACTTTC. It codes for CSVERYQGIHSGANVLTF.

The rearrangement links TRBV20-1 to TRBJ2-7; 7 bases align to TRBD2. Germline-derived CDR1 and CDR2 are DFQATT and SNEGSKA (reference sequence). V lost 5 bases to trimming and J lost 6 bases; unmatched junction nucleotides: 4. The CDR3 length is 11 residues. Here the CDR3 DNA reads TGCAGTGCTGACCGGGGGGTCGAGCAGTACTTC. This translates into CSADRGVEQYF.

The chain recombines TRBV29-1 with TRBJ2-7; 11 bases map to TRBD1. Per germline, CDR1 SQVTM and CDR2 ANQGSEA. V shed 7 bases, J shed 6 bases, and the junction held 8 bases outside the gene matches. CDR3 length equals 13 residues. The CDR3 is CSARTGGKGEQYF. The DNA of the CDR3 is TGCAGCGCTAGGACAGGGGGCAAAGGCGAGCAGTACTTC.

The count of this clone is one. This chain uses TRBV27 with TRBJ1-4; D is unclear. The length of the CDR3 is 16 residues. V was clipped by 3 bases and J by 8 bases, with 19 bases between them. Germline lookup yields CDR1 MNHEY and CDR2 SMNVEV (reference sequence). CDR3: CASSFYGLGRGEKLFF. CDR3 sequence (DNA): TGTGCCAGCAGTTTCTATGGTCTTGGGAGAGGCGAAAAACTGTTTTTT.

This clone has just a few counts. This sequence joins TRBV4-1 and TRBJ2-1; the match to TRBD2 covers 14 bases. V shed 5 bases, J shed 5 bases, and the junction held 5 bases outside the gene matches. The CDR3 is made up of 16 amino acids. In germline, CDR1 is MGHRA, CDR2 YSYEKL. The CDR3, as DNA: TGCGCCAGCAGCAAGGGACTAGCGGGAGCTAACAATGAGCAGTTCTTC. This sequence encodes CASSKGLAGANNEQFF.

The chain joins TRBV5-1 to TRBJ2-4; the match to TRBD2 covers 12 bases. J was trimmed by 6 bases and V by 4 bases; bases with no gene match: 5. The CDR3 contains 15 residues. CDR1 and CDR2 (germline): SGHRS, YFSETQ. The CDR3 sequence: CASSPGLAGGNIQYF. CDR3 sequence (DNA): TGCGCCAGCAGCCCGGGACTAGCGGGTGGAAACATTCAGTACTTC.

This chain joins TRBV7-7 and TRBJ2-7; D is unclear. Trimming removed 5 bases at V and 5 bases at J, with 13 bases between. The CDR3 totals 13 residues. Germline loops: CDR1 SSHAT, CDR2 FNYEAQ (reference sequence). In nucleotides, the CDR3 is TGTGCCAGCAGCACCGATACTCTAAACGAGCAGTACTTC. It encodes CASSTDTLNEQYF.

The chain is built from TRBV20-1 and TRBJ2-7; D is possibly TRBD1 (6 bases). V was trimmed by 3 bases and J by 5 bases, leaving 17 bases between them. Germline V CDR1 and CDR2: DFQATT, SNEGSKA (reference sequence). The CDR3 runs to 14 residues. This CDR3 is CSASTTGTLDEQYF. The CDR3, as DNA: TGCAGTGCTAGTACTACAGGGACCCTAGACGAGCAGTACTTC.

The chain has TRBV11-2 and TRBJ2-1, with 8 bases that match TRBD2. The germline V gene encodes CDR1 SGHAT and CDR2 FQNNGV. After removal of 7 bases from V and 3 bases from J, the junction contained 8 bases not matched to a gene. This CDR3 contains 15 residues. The CDR3: CASIKGSGSYNEQFF. The CDR3 DNA sequence: TGTGCCAGCATCAAGGGAAGCGGGAGCTACAATGAGCAGTTCTTC.

The J gene is TRBJ1-5, the V gene TRBV18; 8 nucleotides line up with TRBD1. The junction had 3 bases not matched to a gene; V was cut back by 4 bases and J by 4 bases. The germline V gene encodes CDR1 KGHSH and CDR2 LQKENI. There are 14 residues in the CDR3. CDR3 nucleotide sequence: TGTGCCAGCTCACACGACAGGGGTAATCAGCCCCAGCATTTT. Translated, it gives CASSHDRGNQPQHF.